The source of this TCR beta chain is a study of blood T cell repertoires in COVID-19. Looking at the study overall: Sources were T cells, B-cell-depleted T cells, or PBMCs; the material itself was cDNA or gDNA.

Clones were read by immunoSEQ multiplex PCR, and TCRdb kept only the in-frame ones, dropping some. The sample lists about 280,000 clones; 75% to 90% were seen once. The V end lost 1 base, the J end lost 5 bases, and 11 bases lay between the germline ends. Germline CDR1 reads KGHDR; CDR2 reads SFDVKD. CDR3 length: 14 residues. The TCR sequence derives from a woman aged 45 to 65 who had recovered from COVID-19. V is TRBV24-1 and J is TRBJ2-7; no clear D gene. Sequencing used PBMCs or T cells enriched from blood (not recorded which). The CDR3 spells CATSDFGAPNEQYF. The DNA for the CDR3 is TGTGCCACCAGTGATTTCGGAGCACCTAACGAGCAGTACTTC.